The 21 T cell receptor beta chains below all came from one sample that was sequenced in a study of blood T cells in healthy people across ages. PCR was performed a second time for roughly 7 to 11 cycles using a sample-barcoded 5' primer and a J-beta primer mix. TCRdb reprocessed the 5' RACE reads via MiXCR and lists one record per CDR3 protein. The table has fewer than 1.5 million distinct CDR3 sequences, approximately 40% seen once. The sample was blood. Source of these receptors: a young woman in good health.

J is TRBJ2-2 and V is TRBV29-1, with TRBD2 matching 14 bases. The CDR3 is made up of 15 amino acids. The trim removed 6 bases at V and 6 bases at J, leaving 6 bases unmatched. CDR1 and CDR2 from the germline V gene are SQVTM and ANQGSEA. In DNA, the CDR3 is TGCAGCGTGGGGGGACTAGCGGGAGTAGCCGGGGAGCTGTTTTTT. The encoded protein is CSVGGLAGVAGELFF.

The gene calls are TRBV29-1 and TRBJ2-2; a weak D match, TRBD1 (6 bases). Germline loops: CDR1 SQVTM, CDR2 ANQGSEA. Trimming pared 7 bases from V and 2 bases from J, leaving 17 bases between. The CDR3 loop spans 15 amino acids. CDR3: CSASSGTTNTGELFF. CDR3 sequence (DNA): TGCAGCGCATCCTCCGGGACAACAAACACCGGGGAGCTGTTTTTT.

The rearrangement links TRBV29-1 to TRBJ2-5, with D tentatively TRBD1 or TRBD2 (5 bases each). The ends were cut back, 7 bases at V and 11 bases at J, with 14 bases in the middle. The CDR3 loop spans 10 amino acids. CDR1 is SQVTM, CDR2 ANQGSEA, per germline. CDR3: CSAGPDEQYF. The CDR3 DNA follows: TGCAGCGCGGGGCCAGATGAGCAGTACTTC.

The V and J genes are TRBV11-2 and TRBJ2-3; 15 bases map to TRBD2. Trimming took 1 base from V and 1 from J; bases not matched to a gene: 21. This CDR3 has 24 residues. Germline V lookup: CDR1 SGHAT, CDR2 FQNNGV. CDR3 nucleotide sequence: TGTGCCAGCAGCTTAGTCCCCGGACTAGCGGGGGGGTCCTCTTCCCGGGATCGCACAGATACGCAGTATTTT. It translates to CASSLVPGLAGGSSSRDRTDTQYF.

This clonotype was detected a few times. The J gene is TRBJ2-3, the V gene TRBV4-1; D is unresolved. Trimming shortened V by 5 bases and J by 4 bases, and 10 bases separated the two germline ends. This CDR3 contains 13 residues. CDR1 and CDR2 from the germline V gene are MGHRA and YSYEKL. CDR3 sequence reads: CASSFASSDTQYF. CDR3 sequence (DNA): TGCGCCAGCAGCTTCGCATCCTCAGATACGCAGTATTTT.

The chain carries TRBV6-8 and TRBJ2-4; 10 bases align to TRBD1. The J call may be in error: the DNA end matches TRBJ2-5 better. The CDR3 is 15 residues long. Germline loops: CDR1 MNHGY, CDR2 SAAAGT. CDR3 sequence (DNA): TGTGCCAGCAGATGGGACAGGGGTTCCCCAGGGACCCAGTACTTC. It encodes CASRWDRGSPGTQYF.

The chain recombines TRBV2 with TRBJ2-3; TRBD1 or TRBD2 may be the D gene (6 bases each). There are 13 residues in the CDR3. CDR1 is SNHLY and CDR2 is FYNNEI in the germline V gene. The CDR3, as DNA: TGTACCGGCCGGGACTTGACACAGGGTACGCAGTATTTT. Translating it yields CTGRDLTQGTQYF.

The V call is TRBV12-3 or TRBV12-4, the J call TRBJ2-7; 9 bases line up with TRBD2. The V segment lost 7 bases and the J segment 5 bases; nucleotides outside the gene matches: 9. CDR3 length: 14 residues. CDR3 protein: CASTLGTSSDEQYF. The CDR3 DNA sequence: TGTGCCAGCACCCTCGGGACTAGCAGCGACGAGCAGTACTTC.

J is TRBJ2-1 and V is TRBV7-2; 12 nucleotides match TRBD2. Germline-derived CDR1 and CDR2 are SGHTA and FQGNSA. The junction had 8 bases not matched to a gene; V was cut back by 1 base and J by 13 bases. The CDR3 runs 15 residues. DNA for the CDR3: TGTGCCAGCAGCTTAGACCCTAGCGGGGGGGCCTTTCAGTTCTTC. This codes for CASSLDPSGGAFQFF. The whole variable domain, filled in from reference TRBV7-2 and TRBJ2-1, reads GAGVSQSPSNKVTEKGKDVELRCDPISGHTALYWYRQSLGQGLEFLIYFQGNSAPDKSGLPSDRFSAERTGGSVSTLTIQRTQQEDSAVYLCASSLDPSGGAFQFFGPGTRLTVL.

The chain recombines TRBV28 with TRBJ2-5; D may match TRBD1 or TRBD2 (5 bases each). The better agreement between TRBJ2-7 and the DNA end casts doubt on the J call. The CDR3 loop spans 15 amino acids. CDR1 is MDHEN and CDR2 is SYDVKM in the germline V gene. The CDR3 nucleotides are TGTGCCAGCAGACCCCAGGGAGCGGCGGCCTACGAGCAGTACTTC. Its protein product is CASRPQGAAAYEQYF.

The table lists this clonotype with a few counts. The V call is TRBV29-1, the J call TRBJ2-3; unclear D gene. Germline lookup yields CDR1 SQVTM and CDR2 ANQGSEA. CDR3 length: 18 residues. Deletions cut 4 bases from V and 0 bases from J, with 23 bases between. In DNA, the CDR3 is TGCAGCGTTGTAGGGCTCACGGACGCCGTGGGGAGCACAGATACGCAGTATTTT. Translation: CSVVGLTDAVGSTDTQYF.

The J gene is TRBJ2-7, the V gene TRBV20-1; maybe TRBD2 (7 bases). V was clipped by 0 bases and J by 2 bases, with 17 bases between them. The CDR3 is 16 amino acids. Germline CDR1 and CDR2: DFQATT and SNEGSKA (reference sequence). The CDR3 sequence is CSARDPLGGATYEQYF. CDR3 nucleotides: TGCAGTGCTAGAGATCCATTAGGGGGGGCAACCTACGAGCAGTACTTC.

This clonotype was detected a few times. The J gene is TRBJ2-7, the V gene TRBV28; 9 positions match TRBD1. This CDR3 comprises 13 residues. V lost 6 bases to trimming and J lost 4 bases; unmatched junction nucleotides: 4. Germline CDR1 and CDR2: MDHEN and SYDVKM. CDR3 nucleotides: TGTGCCAGCAGAAACAGGGGGCAATACGAGCAGTACTTC. Residues: CASRNRGQYEQYF.

The chain carries TRBV4-1 and TRBJ2-7; 8 bases are shared with TRBD2. Losses at the gene ends were 1 base for V and 5 bases for J; bases not matched to a gene: 4. Germline V gives CDR1 MGHRA, CDR2 YSYEKL. The CDR3 is 14 residues long. CDR3 protein: CASSQVVLADEQYF. CDR3 coding DNA: TGCGCCAGCAGCCAAGTCGTACTAGCGGACGAGCAGTACTTC.

V gene TRBV25-1 combines with J gene TRBJ1-1; a possible D gene is TRBD1 (6 bases). CDR3 size: 17 residues. Germline CDR1 is MGHDK and CDR2 is SYGVNS. V lost 1 base and J 1 base, leaving 16 bases between the germline ends. The CDR3 nucleotides read TGTGCCAGCAGTGAATTCGAAACAGGGATAAAGAACACTGAAGCTTTCTTT. Encoded protein: CASSEFETGIKNTEAFF.

CDR3 sequence reads: CASTIDSGANVLTF. The CDR3, as DNA: TGTGCCAGCACCATAGACTCTGGGGCCAACGTCCTGACTTTC. This rearrangement joins TRBV28 to TRBJ2-6; D is undetermined. Trimming removed 7 bases from V and 0 bases from J, with 7 bases in between. This CDR3 is 14 amino acids long. Germline V gene data show CDR1 as MDHEN and CDR2 as SYDVKM. The whole variable domain, remainder taken from reference TRBV28 and TRBJ2-6, is DVKVTQSSRYLVKRTGEKVFLECVQDMDHENMFWYRQDPGLGLRLIYFSYDVKMKEKGDIPEGYSVSREKKERFSLILESASTNQTSMYLCASTIDSGANVLTFGAGSRLTVL.

This sequence joins TRBV10-3 and TRBJ1-1; D call uncertain. CDR1 and CDR2 from the germline V gene are ENHRY and SYGVKD. The CDR3 totals 11 residues. The V end was cut by 3 bases, the J end by 11 bases, with 10 bases between. The DNA of the CDR3 is TGTGCCATCAGTGATTCCGATAGGGCTTTCTTT. Encoded protein: CAISDSDRAFF.

This clonotype was recorded a few times. The chain joins TRBV7-9 to TRBJ2-7; TRBD1 matches at 9 bases. This CDR3 spans 13 amino acids. V lost 5 bases, J lost 12 bases, and 11 bases stayed unmatched. Germline values: CDR1 SEHNR, CDR2 FQNEAQ (reference sequence). Here the CDR3 reads CASSPNAGQGTYF. CDR3 sequence (DNA): TGTGCCAGCAGCCCGAACGCGGGACAGGGAACGTACTTC.

This clonotype has ten or more counts. CDR3 nucleotide sequence: TGCGCCAGCAGCCTAAGGACTAGCGGAGCTAGCACAGATACGCAGTATTTT. Translated: CASSLRTSGASTDTQYF. The chain links TRBV4-1 to TRBJ2-3; 10 bases agree with TRBD2. This CDR3 is 17 amino acids long. V lost 4 bases, J lost 0 bases, and 7 bases stayed unmatched. Germline V CDR1 and CDR2: MGHRA, YSYEKL.

V is TRBV6-5 and J is TRBJ1-4, with D unclear. V lost 6 bases and J 7 bases, leaving 15 bases between the germline ends. CDR3 size: 14 residues. Per the germline V gene, CDR1 is MNHEY and CDR2 is SVGAGI. CDR3 DNA: TGTGCCAGCAGACTCGCTATTAATGGTGAAAAACTGTTTTTT. Amino acids: CASRLAINGEKLFF.

The count of this clonotype is one. The rearrangement joins TRBV20-1 to TRBJ2-3, with 7 bases lining up with TRBD2. After removal of 1 base from V and 6 bases from J, the junction contained 4 bases not matched to a gene. CDR3 length: 13 residues. Looked up from germline, CDR1 is DFQATT and CDR2 is SNEGSKA (reference sequence). The CDR3 region is CSARGGSVDTQYF. Written as DNA, the CDR3 is TGCAGTGCTAGAGGCGGGAGTGTGGATACGCAGTATTTT.